The entry that follows covers one T cell receptor beta chain sequence. Germline V gene lookup returns CDR1 LNHDA and CDR2 SQIVND (reference sequence). CDR3 length equals 14 residues. Trimming took off 7 bases at V and 6 bases at J, with 18 bases between the two ends. The data were obtained in a study of blood T cell repertoires in COVID-19. Study at large: The United States, Italy and Spain supplied acute and convalescent COVID-19 samples. PBMCs, B-cell-depleted T cells, or T cells were the source of the cDNA or gDNA that made up the material.

Per the authors' pipeline: Using reference gene primer amplification, nucleated cell counts were estimated. Clones were sequenced by immunoSEQ multiplex PCR, and TCRdb holds only the in-frame ones, with some missing. Clone size and the V and J calls come from that table; the DNA yielded D and trimming. The table records roughly 150,000 clones, around 80% of them present only once. Material: peripheral blood. This chain connects TRBV19 to TRBJ1-2; weak D call: TRBD1 (6 bases). This clonotype was sampled from a woman aged 45 to 65 with acute or convalescent COVID-19. CDR3 bases: TGTGCCAGTAAGGTCGCTGGGCAGGGGAATGGCTACACCTTC. The encoded protein is CASKVAGQGNGYTF. The variable domain in full, completed from reference TRBV19 and TRBJ1-2, reads DGGITQSPKYLFRKEGQNVTLSCEQNLNHDAMYWYRQDPGQGLRLIYYSQIVNDFQKGDIAEGYSVSREKKESFPLTVTSAQKNPTAFYLCASKVAGQGNGYTFGSGTRLTVV.